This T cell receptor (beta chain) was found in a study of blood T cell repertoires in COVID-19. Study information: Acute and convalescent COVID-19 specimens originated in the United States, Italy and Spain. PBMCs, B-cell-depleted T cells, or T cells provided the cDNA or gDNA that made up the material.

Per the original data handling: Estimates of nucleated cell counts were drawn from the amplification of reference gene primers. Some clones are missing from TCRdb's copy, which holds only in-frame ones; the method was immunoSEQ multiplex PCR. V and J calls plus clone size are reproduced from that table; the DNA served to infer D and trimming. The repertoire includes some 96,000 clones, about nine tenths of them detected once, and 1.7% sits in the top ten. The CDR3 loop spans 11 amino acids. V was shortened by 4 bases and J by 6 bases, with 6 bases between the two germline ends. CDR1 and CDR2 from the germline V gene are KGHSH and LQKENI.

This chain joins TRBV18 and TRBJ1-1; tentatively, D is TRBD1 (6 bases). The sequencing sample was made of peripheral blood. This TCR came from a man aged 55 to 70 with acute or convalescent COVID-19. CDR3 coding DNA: TGTGCCAGCTCACAGGGGGCTGAAGCTTTCTTT. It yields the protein CASSQGAEAFF.